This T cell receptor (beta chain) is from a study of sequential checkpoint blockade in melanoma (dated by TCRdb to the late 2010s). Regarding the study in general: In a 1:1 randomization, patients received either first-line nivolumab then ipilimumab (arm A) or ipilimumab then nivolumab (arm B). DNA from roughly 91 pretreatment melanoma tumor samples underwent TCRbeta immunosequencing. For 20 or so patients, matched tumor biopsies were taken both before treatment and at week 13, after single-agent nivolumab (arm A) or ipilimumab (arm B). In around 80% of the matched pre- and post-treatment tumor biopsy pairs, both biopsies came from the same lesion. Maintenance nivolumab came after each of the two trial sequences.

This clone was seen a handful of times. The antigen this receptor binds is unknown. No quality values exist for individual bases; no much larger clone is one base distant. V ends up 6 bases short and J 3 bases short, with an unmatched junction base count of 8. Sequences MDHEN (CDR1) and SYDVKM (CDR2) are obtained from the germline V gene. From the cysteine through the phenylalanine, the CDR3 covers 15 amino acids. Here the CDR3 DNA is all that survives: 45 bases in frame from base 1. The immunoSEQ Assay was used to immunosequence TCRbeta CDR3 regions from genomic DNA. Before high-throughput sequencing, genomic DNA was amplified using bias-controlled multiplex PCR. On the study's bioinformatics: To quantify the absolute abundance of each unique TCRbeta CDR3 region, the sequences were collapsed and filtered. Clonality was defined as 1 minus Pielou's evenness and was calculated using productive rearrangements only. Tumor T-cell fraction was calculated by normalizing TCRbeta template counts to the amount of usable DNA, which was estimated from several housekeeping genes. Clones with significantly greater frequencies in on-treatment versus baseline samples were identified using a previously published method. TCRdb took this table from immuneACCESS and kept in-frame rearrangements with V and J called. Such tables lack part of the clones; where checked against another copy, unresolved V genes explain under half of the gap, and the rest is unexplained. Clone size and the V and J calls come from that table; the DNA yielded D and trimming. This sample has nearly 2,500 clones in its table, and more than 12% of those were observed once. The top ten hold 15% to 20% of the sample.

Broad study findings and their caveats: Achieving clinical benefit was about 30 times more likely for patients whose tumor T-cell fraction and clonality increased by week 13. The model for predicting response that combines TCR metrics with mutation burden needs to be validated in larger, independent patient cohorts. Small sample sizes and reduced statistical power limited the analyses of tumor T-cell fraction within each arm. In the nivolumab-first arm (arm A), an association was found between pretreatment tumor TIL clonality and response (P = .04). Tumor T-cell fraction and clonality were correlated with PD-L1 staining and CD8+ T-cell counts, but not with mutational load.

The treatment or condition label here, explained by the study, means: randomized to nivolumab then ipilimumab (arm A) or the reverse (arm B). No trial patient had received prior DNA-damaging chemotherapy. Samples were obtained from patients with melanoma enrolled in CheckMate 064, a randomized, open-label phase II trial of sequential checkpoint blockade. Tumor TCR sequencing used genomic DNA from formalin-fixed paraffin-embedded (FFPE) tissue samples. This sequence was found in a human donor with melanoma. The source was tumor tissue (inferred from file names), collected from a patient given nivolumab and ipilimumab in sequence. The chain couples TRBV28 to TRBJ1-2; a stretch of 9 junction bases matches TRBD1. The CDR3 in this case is CASSRRDRVDYGYTF. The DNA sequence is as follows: TGTGCCAGCAGCCGCAGGGACAGGGTGGACTATGGCTACACCTTC.